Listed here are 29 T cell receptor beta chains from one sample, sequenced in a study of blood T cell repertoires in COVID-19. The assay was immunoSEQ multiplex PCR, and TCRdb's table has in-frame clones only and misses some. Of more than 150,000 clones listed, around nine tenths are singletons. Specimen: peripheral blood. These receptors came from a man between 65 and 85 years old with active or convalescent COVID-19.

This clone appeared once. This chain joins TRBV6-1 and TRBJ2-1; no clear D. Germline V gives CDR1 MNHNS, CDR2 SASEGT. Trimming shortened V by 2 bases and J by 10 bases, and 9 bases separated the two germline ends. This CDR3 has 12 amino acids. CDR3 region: CASSESFNEQFF. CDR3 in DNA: TGTGCCAGCAGTGAAAGCTTCAACGAGCAGTTCTTC.

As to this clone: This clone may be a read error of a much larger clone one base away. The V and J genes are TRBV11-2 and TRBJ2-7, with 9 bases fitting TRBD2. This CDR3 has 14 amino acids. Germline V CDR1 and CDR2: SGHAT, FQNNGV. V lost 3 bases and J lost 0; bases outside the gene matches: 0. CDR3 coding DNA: TGTGCCAGCAGCTTGACTAGCGGCTCCTACGAGCAGTACTTC. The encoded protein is CASSLTSGSYEQYF.

CDR3 nucleotide sequence: TGCAGTGCTAGCCGGGGTGGACCGCAGTATTTT. This encodes CSASRGGPQYF. This chain links TRBV20-1 with TRBJ2-3; weak D call: TRBD2 (5 bases). Germline loops: CDR1 DFQATT, CDR2 SNEGSKA (reference sequence). V was cut by 3 bases and J by 10 bases, with 11 bases left in between. The CDR3 covers 11 residues.

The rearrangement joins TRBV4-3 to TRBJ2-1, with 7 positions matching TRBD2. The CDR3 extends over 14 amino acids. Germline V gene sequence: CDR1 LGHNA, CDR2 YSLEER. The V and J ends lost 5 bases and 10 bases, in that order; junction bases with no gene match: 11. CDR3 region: CASSKLRGDWEQFF. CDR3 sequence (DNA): TGCGCCAGCAGCAAATTACGGGGGGACTGGGAGCAGTTCTTC.

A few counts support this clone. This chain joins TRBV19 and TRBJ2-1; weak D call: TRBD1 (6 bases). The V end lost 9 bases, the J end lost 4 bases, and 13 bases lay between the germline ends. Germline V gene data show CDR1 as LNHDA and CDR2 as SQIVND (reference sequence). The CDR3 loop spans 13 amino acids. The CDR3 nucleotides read TGTGCCAGCAAGCTTACAGGGTACAATGAGCAGTTCTTC. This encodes CASKLTGYNEQFF.

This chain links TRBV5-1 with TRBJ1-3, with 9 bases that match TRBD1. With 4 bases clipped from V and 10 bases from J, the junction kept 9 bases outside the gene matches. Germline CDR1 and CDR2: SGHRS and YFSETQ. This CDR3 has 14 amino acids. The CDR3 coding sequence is TGCGCCAGCAGCGCGGGGGACAGGGATCGTACCATATATTTT. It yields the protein CASSAGDRDRTIYF.

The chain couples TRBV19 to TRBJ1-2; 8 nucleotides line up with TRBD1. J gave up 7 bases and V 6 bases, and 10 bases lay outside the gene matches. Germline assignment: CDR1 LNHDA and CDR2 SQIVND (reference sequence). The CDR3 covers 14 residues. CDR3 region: CASRRTGIIAGYTF. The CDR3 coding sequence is TGTGCCAGTAGAAGGACAGGGATTATAGCTGGCTACACCTTC.

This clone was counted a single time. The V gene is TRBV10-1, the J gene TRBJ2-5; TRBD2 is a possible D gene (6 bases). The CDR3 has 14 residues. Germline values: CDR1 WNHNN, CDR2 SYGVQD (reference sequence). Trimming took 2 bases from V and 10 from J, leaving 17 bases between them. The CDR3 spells CASSELAGIGGQYF. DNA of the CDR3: TGCGCCAGCAGTGAGCTCGCGGGAATTGGGGGCCAGTACTTC.

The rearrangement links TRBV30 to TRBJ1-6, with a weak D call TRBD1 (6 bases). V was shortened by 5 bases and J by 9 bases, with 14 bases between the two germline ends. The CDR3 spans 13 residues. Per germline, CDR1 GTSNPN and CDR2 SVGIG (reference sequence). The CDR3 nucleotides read TGTGCCTGGGGGGCAGGGGTCCGTTCACCCCTCCACTTT. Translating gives CAWGAGVRSPLHF.

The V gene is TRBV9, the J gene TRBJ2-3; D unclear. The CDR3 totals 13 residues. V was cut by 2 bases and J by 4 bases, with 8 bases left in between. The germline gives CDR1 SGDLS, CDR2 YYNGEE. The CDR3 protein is CASSVKPPDTQYF. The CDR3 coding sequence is TGTGCCAGCAGCGTTAAGCCCCCAGATACGCAGTATTTT.

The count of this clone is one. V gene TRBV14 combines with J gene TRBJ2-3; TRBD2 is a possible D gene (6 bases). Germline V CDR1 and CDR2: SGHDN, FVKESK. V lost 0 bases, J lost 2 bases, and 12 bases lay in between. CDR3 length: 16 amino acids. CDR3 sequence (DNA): TGTGCCAGCAGCCAAGAAACTAGCCTATTCACAGATACGCAGTATTTT. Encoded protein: CASSQETSLFTDTQYF.

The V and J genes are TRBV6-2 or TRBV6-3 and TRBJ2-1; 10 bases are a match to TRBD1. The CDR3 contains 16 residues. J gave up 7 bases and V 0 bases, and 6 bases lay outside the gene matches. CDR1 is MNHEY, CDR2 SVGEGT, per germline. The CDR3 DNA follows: TGTGCCAGCAGTTACTCGAAGGGGACAGGGGTAAATGAGCAGTTCTTC. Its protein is CASSYSKGTGVNEQFF.

CDR3 bases: TGTGCCATCAGTGATTCACCGGGACAGGGGGCGCGGACTGAAGCTTTCTTT. It yields the protein CAISDSPGQGARTEAFF. The chain combines TRBV10-3 with TRBJ1-1, with TRBD1 matching over 12 bases. Trimming at V came to 3 bases and at J to 5 bases, leaving 10 bases not matched to a gene. The germline V gene encodes CDR1 ENHRY and CDR2 SYGVKD. The CDR3 is made up of 17 amino acids.

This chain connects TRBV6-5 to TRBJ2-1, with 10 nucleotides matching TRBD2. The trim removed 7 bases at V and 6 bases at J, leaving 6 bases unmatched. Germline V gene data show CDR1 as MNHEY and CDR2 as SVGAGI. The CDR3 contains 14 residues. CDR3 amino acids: CASNRAGGVNEQFF. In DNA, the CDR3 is TGTGCCAGCAACCGAGCGGGAGGGGTCAATGAGCAGTTCTTC.

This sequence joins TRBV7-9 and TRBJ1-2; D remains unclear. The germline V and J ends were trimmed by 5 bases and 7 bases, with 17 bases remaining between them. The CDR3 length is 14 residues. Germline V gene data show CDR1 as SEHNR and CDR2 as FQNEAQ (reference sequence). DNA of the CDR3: TGTGCCAGCAGCCCGTCGGGGTTTGTCTTTGGCTACACCTTC. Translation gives CASSPSGFVFGYTF.

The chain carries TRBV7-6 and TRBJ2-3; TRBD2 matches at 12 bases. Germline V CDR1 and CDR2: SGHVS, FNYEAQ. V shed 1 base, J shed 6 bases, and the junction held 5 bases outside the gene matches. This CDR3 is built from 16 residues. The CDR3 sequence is CASSLVSSGGADTQYF. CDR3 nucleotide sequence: TGTGCCAGCAGCTTAGTATCTAGCGGGGGGGCGGATACGCAGTATTTT.

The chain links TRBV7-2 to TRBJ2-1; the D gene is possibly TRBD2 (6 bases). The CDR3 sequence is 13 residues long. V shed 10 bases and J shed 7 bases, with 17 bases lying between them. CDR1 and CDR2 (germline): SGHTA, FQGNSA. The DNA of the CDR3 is TGTGCCATCCTGGGCGGGGATGGAAATGAGCAGTTCTTC. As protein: CAILGGDGNEQFF.

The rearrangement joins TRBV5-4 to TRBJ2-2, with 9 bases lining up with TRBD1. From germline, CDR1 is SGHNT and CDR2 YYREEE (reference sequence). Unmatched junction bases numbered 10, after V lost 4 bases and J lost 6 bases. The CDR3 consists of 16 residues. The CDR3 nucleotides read TGTGCCAGCAGCAAGATACCGACAGGGGGTCCCGGGGAGCTGTTTTTT. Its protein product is CASSKIPTGGPGELFF.

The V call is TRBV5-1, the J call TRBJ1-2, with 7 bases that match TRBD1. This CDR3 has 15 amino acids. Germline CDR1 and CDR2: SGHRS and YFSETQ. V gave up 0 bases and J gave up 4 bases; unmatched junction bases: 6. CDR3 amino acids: CASSLEFAGGYGYTF. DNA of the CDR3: TGCGCCAGCAGCTTGGAGTTCGCAGGGGGCTATGGCTACACCTTC.

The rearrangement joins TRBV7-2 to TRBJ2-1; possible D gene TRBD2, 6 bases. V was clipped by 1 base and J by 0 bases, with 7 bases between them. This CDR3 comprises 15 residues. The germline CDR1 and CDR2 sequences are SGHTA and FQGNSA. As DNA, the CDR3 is TGTGCCAGCAGCTTAGACGGGAGCTCCTACAATGAGCAGTTCTTC. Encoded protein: CASSLDGSSYNEQFF.

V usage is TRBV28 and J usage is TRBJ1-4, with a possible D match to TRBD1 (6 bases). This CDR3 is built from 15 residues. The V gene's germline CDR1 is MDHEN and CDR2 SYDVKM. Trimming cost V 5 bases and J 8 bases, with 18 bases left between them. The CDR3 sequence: CASSPPTGLKEKLFF. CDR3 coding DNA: TGTGCCAGCAGTCCTCCTACAGGGTTGAAGGAAAAACTGTTTTTT.

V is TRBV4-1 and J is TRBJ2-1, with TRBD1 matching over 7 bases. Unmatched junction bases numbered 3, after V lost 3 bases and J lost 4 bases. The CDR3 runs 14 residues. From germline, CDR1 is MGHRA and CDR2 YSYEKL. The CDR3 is CASSQQQGYNEQFF. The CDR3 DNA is TGCGCCAGCAGCCAGCAACAGGGGTACAATGAGCAGTTCTTC.

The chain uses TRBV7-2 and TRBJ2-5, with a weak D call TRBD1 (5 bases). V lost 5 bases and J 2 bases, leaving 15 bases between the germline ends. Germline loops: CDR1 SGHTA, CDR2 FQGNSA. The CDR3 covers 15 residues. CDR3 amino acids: CASSKTAGTQETQYF. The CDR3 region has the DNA TGTGCCAGCAGCAAGACAGCAGGAACACAAGAGACCCAGTACTTC. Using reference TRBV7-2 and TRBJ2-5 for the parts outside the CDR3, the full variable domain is GAGVSQSPSNKVTEKGKDVELRCDPISGHTALYWYRQSLGQGLEFLIYFQGNSAPDKSGLPSDRFSAERTGGSVSTLTIQRTQQEDSAVYLCASSKTAGTQETQYFGPGTRLLVL.

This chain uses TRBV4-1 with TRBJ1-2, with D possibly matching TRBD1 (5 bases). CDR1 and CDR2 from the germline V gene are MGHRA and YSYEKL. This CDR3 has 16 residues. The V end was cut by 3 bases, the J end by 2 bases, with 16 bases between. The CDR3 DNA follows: TGCGCCAGCAGCCAGCCGGGACTCTCTACAAACTATGGCTACACCTTC. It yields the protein CASSQPGLSTNYGYTF.

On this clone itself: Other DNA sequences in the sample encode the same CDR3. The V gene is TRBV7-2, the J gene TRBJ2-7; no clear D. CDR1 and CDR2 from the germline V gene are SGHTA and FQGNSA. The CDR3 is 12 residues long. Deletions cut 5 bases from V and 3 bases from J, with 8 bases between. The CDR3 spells CASSPTGYEQYF. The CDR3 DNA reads TGTGCCAGCAGCCCAACCGGCTACGAGCAGTACTTC.

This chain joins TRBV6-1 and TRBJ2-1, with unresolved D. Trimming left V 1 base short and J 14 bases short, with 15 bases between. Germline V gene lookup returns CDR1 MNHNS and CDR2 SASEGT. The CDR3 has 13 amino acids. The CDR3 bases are TGTGCCAGCAGTGAAGGCGGCTTCCCATCCGAGTTCTTC. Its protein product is CASSEGGFPSEFF.

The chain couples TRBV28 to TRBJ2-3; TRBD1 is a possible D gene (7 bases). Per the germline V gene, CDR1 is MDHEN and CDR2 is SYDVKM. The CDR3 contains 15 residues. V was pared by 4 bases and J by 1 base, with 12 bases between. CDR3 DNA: TGTGCCAGCAGTTCCCCCAGGGGGGGCACAGATACGCAGTATTTT. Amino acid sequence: CASSSPRGGTDTQYF.

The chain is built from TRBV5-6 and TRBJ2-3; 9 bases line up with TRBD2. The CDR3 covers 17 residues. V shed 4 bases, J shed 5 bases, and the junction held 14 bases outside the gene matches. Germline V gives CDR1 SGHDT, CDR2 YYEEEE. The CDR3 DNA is TGTGCCAGCAGCCCCTTCTTGGCGGGAGGGCAGGGAGATACGCAGTATTTT. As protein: CASSPFLAGGQGDTQYF.

For the CDR3, the DNA is TGCGCCAGCCAGCGGGAGCACACCGGGGAGCTGTTTTTT. This codes for CASQREHTGELFF. The chain is built from TRBV5-1 and TRBJ2-2; 8 positions match TRBD2. The CDR3 totals 13 residues. The trim removed 7 bases at V and 3 bases at J, leaving 2 bases unmatched. The germline CDR1 and CDR2 sequences are SGHRS and YFSETQ.